What follows describes a single T cell receptor beta chain. The CDR3 runs 16 residues. Looked up from germline, CDR1 is PRHDT and CDR2 is FYEKMQ (reference sequence). V gave up 5 bases and J gave up 0 bases, with 11 bases separating them. This record comes from a study of molecular identifiers for immune sequencing clone quantification. A single record per CDR3 protein comes from TCRdb applying MiXCR to the PCR reads. The sample lists about 510,000 distinct CDR3 sequences, about 26% seen once, with roughly 0.77% in the top ten. This chain joins TRBV13 and TRBJ1-6; D ambiguous. The sample consisted of naive CD8+ T cells from blood, with Jurkat cell RNA spiked in. The subset here: FACS-sorted CD8+CD4-CCR7+CD45RA+ naive T cells. The receptor was derived from a human donor in good health. Some libraries in this study had Jurkat cell RNA spiked in. The CDR3 DNA reads as TGTGCCAGCAGCCGGAGCGGAAGCTCCTATAATTCACCCCTCCACTTT. It specifies CASSRSGSSYNSPLHF.